This T cell receptor (beta chain) appears in the sequencing data of a study of human T cells and chemical hapten exposure. Germline loops: CDR1 MNHEY, CDR2 SMNVEV (reference sequence). V dropped 6 bases and J dropped 2; count of bases not matched to a gene: 8. The CDR3 loop spans 15 amino acids. Broader study findings: The study found that PT1 expanded TCR counts correlated positively with patch test score.

The library attached unique molecular identifiers to individual cDNA molecules. The authors' processing: TCRs per sample had a median of approximately 96,000 and ranged from about 20,000 to 700,000. Each CDR3 protein gets one entry after TCRdb re-called the RACE reads with MiXCR. The V and J calls follow TCRdb's processing rather than the paper's. The sample yields 100,000 to 150,000 distinct CDR3 sequences, roughly 12% seen once. For this clonotype: Its specificity is not known.

Time point described: pre-sensitization, week 0. Specified treatment: therapeutic diphenylcyclopropenone sensitization with weekly scalp DPC. Samples of blood were obtained prior to the application of each patch test. J is TRBJ2-5 and V is TRBV27; 8 nucleotides line up with TRBD2. The sample here was whole blood, taken in connection with sensitization to the hapten diphenylcyclopropenone (DPC). This receptor was obtained from a woman between 18 and 30 years old with alopecia areata. Some clones in this sample may be carry-over from other donors' samples. CDR3 sequence (DNA): TGTGCCAGCAGGAGGATCGCGGGGGGACAAGAGACCCAGTACTTC. This gives the protein CASRRIAGGQETQYF.